The 17 T cell receptor beta chains listed next were all sequenced from one sample in a study of T cell responses to AZD1222 COVID-19 vaccine. The method was immunoSEQ multiplex PCR; TCRdb's version includes in-frame clones alone and lacks a portion of them. Of 150,000 to 170,000 clones in the sample, roughly 90% were seen once. The specimen was peripheral blood, collected on day 0 of MenACWY control vaccination. These receptors were taken from an adult in good health.

This clone was counted at least ten times. The chain recombines TRBV7-9 with TRBJ1-2; D is perhaps TRBD1 (6 bases). Germline CDR1 SEHNR, CDR2 FQNEAQ (reference sequence). This CDR3 has 15 residues. Trimming shortened V by 4 bases and J by 4 bases, and 16 bases separated the two germline ends. The CDR3 nucleotides are TGTGCCAGCAGCTCTGGACAGTCATCGGTCTATGGCTACACCTTC. Translation: CASSSGQSSVYGYTF.

V gene TRBV9 combines with J gene TRBJ2-5, with unresolved D. The CDR3 totals 13 residues. Germline CDR1 is SGDLS and CDR2 is YYNGEE. V lost 4 bases, J lost 2 bases, and 9 bases lay in between. This CDR3 reads CASSLSPQETQYF. CDR3 in DNA: TGTGCCAGCAGCCTCAGCCCACAAGAGACCCAGTACTTC. The complete variable domain, with remaining parts taken from reference TRBV9 and TRBJ2-5, reads DSGVTQTPKHLITATGQRVTLRCSPRSGDLSVYWYQQSLDQGLQFLIQYYNGEERAKGNILERFSAQQFPDLHSELNLSSLELGDSALYFCASSLSPQETQYFGPGTRLLVL.

The rearrangement uses TRBV4-2 and TRBJ2-3; D is uncertain. The V end was cut by 0 bases, the J end by 7 bases, with 5 bases between. CDR1 and CDR2 from the germline V gene are LGHNA and YNFKEQ. The CDR3 is 12 residues long. The CDR3 region is CASSQDLNTQYF. The CDR3 nucleotides read TGTGCCAGCAGCCAAGATCTAAATACGCAGTATTTT.

The chain is built from TRBV11-3 and TRBJ1-1, with D tentatively TRBD1 (5 bases). The length of the CDR3 is 14 residues. From germline, CDR1 is SGHNT and CDR2 YENEEA. V dropped 4 bases and J dropped 1 base, with 10 bases sitting between them. In DNA, the CDR3 is TGTGCCAGCAGCTCATTGCAGGGGAACACTGAAGCTTTCTTT. The encoded protein is CASSSLQGNTEAFF.

The chain is built from TRBV7-9 and TRBJ2-1; 7 positions agree with TRBD1. The CDR3 runs 15 residues. Trimming cost V 4 bases and J 2 bases; bases outside gene matches: 5. Looked up from germline, CDR1 is SEHNR and CDR2 is FQNEAQ (reference sequence). The chain's CDR3 is CASSSRQGTYNEQFF. CDR3 DNA: TGTGCCAGCAGCTCCCGACAGGGCACCTACAATGAGCAGTTCTTC.

This clone occurred a few times. The chain is built from TRBV5-1 and TRBJ2-2; unclear D gene. This CDR3 spans 14 amino acids. V lost 0 bases and J lost 4, with 7 bases in between. Germline values: CDR1 SGHRS, CDR2 YFSETQ. DNA for the CDR3: TGCGCCAGCAGCTTGGGCAGGTCCACCGGGGAGCTGTTTTTT. This sequence encodes CASSLGRSTGELFF.

This chain joins TRBV12-3 or TRBV12-4 and TRBJ2-5, with D possibly TRBD2 on 5 matching bases. The CDR3 totals 12 residues. Trimming took off 0 bases at V and 11 bases at J, with 10 bases between the two ends. In nucleotides, the CDR3 is TGTGCCAGCAGTTTAGCGAGGGCGGCGCAGTACTTC. It yields the protein CASSLARAAQYF.

This clone was observed a handful of times. V is TRBV10-3 and J is TRBJ1-5, with 8 bases identical to TRBD1. The V gene end was trimmed by 1 base and the J gene end by 1 base; junction bases not matched to a gene: 3. The germline CDR1 and CDR2 sequences are ENHRY and SYGVKD. The CDR3 sequence is 16 residues long. The CDR3 is CAISEYGQGSNQPQHF. In DNA form, the CDR3 reads TGTGCCATCAGTGAGTACGGACAGGGCAGCAATCAGCCCCAGCATTTT.

As regards this clone: At one of its ends the junction is not consistent with the germline gene, which may arise from a read error. The CDR3 is CASSQVNYGYTF. DNA for the CDR3: TGCGCCAGCAGCCAAGTCAACTATGGCTATACCTTC. This sequence joins TRBV4-1 and TRBJ1-2, with D unresolved. CDR3 length: 12 amino acids. CDR1 and CDR2 from the germline V gene are MGHRA and YSYEKL.

V gene TRBV6-5 combines with J gene TRBJ1-1; tentative D call: TRBD1 (6 bases). Deletions cut 7 bases from V and 0 bases from J, with 12 bases between. Germline values: CDR1 MNHEY, CDR2 SVGAGI. This CDR3 is 14 amino acids long. The CDR3 region is CASILGQLNTEAFF. In DNA, the CDR3 is TGTGCCAGCATACTCGGACAGTTGAACACTGAAGCTTTCTTT.

The V gene is TRBV4-1, the J gene TRBJ1-2; D is undetermined. Trimming took 0 bases from V and 4 from J, leaving 9 bases between them. CDR3 length: 14 residues. CDR1 and CDR2 (germline): MGHRA, YSYEKL. The CDR3 is CASSQEARSYGYTF. CDR3 sequence (DNA): TGCGCCAGCAGCCAAGAAGCTCGGAGCTATGGCTACACCTTC.

The chain recombines TRBV7-7 with TRBJ2-2; D ambiguous. With 4 bases removed from V and 6 bases from J, the gap between germline ends came to 18 bases. The CDR3 has 16 residues. The germline V gene encodes CDR1 SSHAT and CDR2 FNYEAQ (reference sequence). CDR3 region: CASSSGSPTTPGELFF. As DNA, the CDR3 is TGTGCCAGCAGCTCAGGATCCCCTACAACCCCCGGGGAGCTGTTTTTT. Full variable domain (missing parts from reference TRBV7-7 and TRBJ2-2): GAGVSQSPRYKVTKRGQDVTLRCDPISSHATLYWYQQALGQGPEFLTYFNYEAQPDKSGLPSDRFSAERPEGSISTLTIQRTEQRDSAMYRCASSSGSPTTPGELFFGEGSRLTVL.

The J gene is TRBJ2-7, the V gene TRBV4-2; D is unclear. The ends were cut back, 0 bases at V and 1 base at J, with 7 bases in the middle. CDR1 is LGHNA and CDR2 is YNFKEQ in the germline V gene. The CDR3 contains 14 residues. The CDR3 spells CASSQEGRSYEQYF. The DNA for the CDR3 is TGTGCCAGCAGCCAAGAGGGCCGTTCCTACGAGCAGTACTTC.

The gene calls are TRBV18 and TRBJ1-3; D is uncertain. Germline V gene lookup returns CDR1 KGHSH and CDR2 LQKENI. The CDR3 covers 16 residues. V was shortened by 3 bases and J by 0 bases, with 12 bases between the two germline ends. The CDR3 here is CASSPRQAHSGNTIYF. Here the CDR3 DNA reads TGTGCCAGCTCACCCCGGCAGGCGCACTCTGGAAACACCATATATTTT.

J is TRBJ2-3 and V is TRBV5-6; D perhaps matches TRBD1 (5 bases). V gave up 0 bases and J gave up 6 bases, with 14 bases separating them. The germline CDR1 and CDR2 sequences are SGHDT and YYEEEE. The CDR3 loop spans 15 amino acids. The chain's CDR3 is CASSLDGSRADTQYF. As DNA, the CDR3 is TGTGCCAGCAGCTTGGATGGTAGCAGGGCCGATACGCAGTATTTT.

The chain combines TRBV5-6 with TRBJ2-7; 7 nucleotides agree with TRBD2. V dropped 2 bases and J dropped 3; count of bases not matched to a gene: 5. This CDR3 region has 14 residues. Germline CDR1 reads SGHDT; CDR2 reads YYEEEE. The CDR3 DNA reads as TGTGCCAGCAGCTTAGCGGGAAGTGACTACGAGCAGTACTTC. Encoded protein: CASSLAGSDYEQYF. Combining the CDR3 with reference TRBV5-6 and TRBJ2-7 gives the whole variable domain DAGVTQSPTHLIKTRGQQVTLRCSPKSGHDTVSWYQQALGQGPQFIFQYYEEEERQRGNFPDRFSGHQFPNYSSELNVNALLLGDSALYLCASSLAGSDYEQYFGPGTRLTVT.

The table lists this clone with a few counts. V usage is TRBV12-5 and J usage is TRBJ2-1, with 10 bases fitting TRBD1. The CDR3 runs 21 residues. V lost 3 bases to trimming and J lost 4 bases; unmatched junction nucleotides: 21. Germline V gene data show CDR1 as LGHNT and CDR2 as FRNRAP. DNA for the CDR3: TGTGCTAGTGGTTTACGGGACAGGGGCTTGCTGCGAACAGAGCGGTACAATGAGCAGTTCTTC. Protein: CASGLRDRGLLRTERYNEQFF.